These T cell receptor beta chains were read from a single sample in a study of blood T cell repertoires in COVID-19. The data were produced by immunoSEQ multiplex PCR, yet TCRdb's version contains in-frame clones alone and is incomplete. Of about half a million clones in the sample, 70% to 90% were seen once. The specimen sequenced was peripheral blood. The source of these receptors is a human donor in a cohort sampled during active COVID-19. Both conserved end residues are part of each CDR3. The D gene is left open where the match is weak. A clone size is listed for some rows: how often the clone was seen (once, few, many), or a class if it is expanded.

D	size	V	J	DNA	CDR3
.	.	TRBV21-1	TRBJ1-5	TGTGCCAGCAGCAAGTACCGGGACAGGGGGCCTAGGGCGAATCAGCCCCAGCATTTT	CASSKYRDRGPRANQPQHF
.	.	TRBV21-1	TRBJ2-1	TGTGCCAGCAGCAAAGTGCCCCGACAGGGGAGGGCTTCCTACAATGAGCAGTTCTTC	CASSKVPRQGRASYNEQFF
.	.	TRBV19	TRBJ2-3	TGTGCCAGTAGTATTCCGGCGGGACGGACGGATACGCAGTATTTT	CASSIPAGRTDTQYF
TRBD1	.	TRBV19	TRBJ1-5	TGTGCCAGTACCCTCGACAGGGGGAGACAGCCCCAGCATTTT	CASTLDRGRQPQHF
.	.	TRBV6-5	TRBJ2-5	TGTGCCAGCAGGCTGACAGGAGCAGAGACCCAGTACTTC	CASRLTGAETQYF
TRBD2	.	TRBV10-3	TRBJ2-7	TGTGCCATCCAAGCCGAGATAGCGGGAGGGACCTACGAGCAGTACTTC	CAIQAEIAGGTYEQYF
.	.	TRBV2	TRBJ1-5	TGTGCCAGCAGTCGGAGTTATAGCAATCAGCCCCAGCATTTT	CASSRSYSNQPQHF
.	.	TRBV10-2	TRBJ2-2	TGCGCCAGCAGTGAGGTAGGGGGTCGGAGGACCGGGGAGCTGTTTTTT	CASSEVGGRRTGELFF
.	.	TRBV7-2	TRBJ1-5	TGTGCCAGCAGCCCCAGGGGTTATAGCAATCAGCCCCAGCATTTT	CASSPRGYSNQPQHF
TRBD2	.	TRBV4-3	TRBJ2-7	TGCGCCAGCAGCCGCCAACTAGCGGGAGAAAACGAGCAGTACTTC	CASSRQLAGENEQYF
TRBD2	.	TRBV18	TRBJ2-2	TGTGCCAGCTCACCCGGACTAGCGACGAACACCGGGGAGCTGTTTTTT	CASSPGLATNTGELFF
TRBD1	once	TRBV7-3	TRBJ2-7	TGTGCCAGCAGCTTAGCAGCTGACAGGGGTACCTACGAGCAGTACTTC	CASSLAADRGTYEQYF
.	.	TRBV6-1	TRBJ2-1	TGTGCCAGCAGTGAAACAGATTACAATGAGCAGTTCTTC	CASSETDYNEQFF
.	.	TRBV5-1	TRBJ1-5	TGCGCCAGCAGCTCTCAGGGCGGCAATCAGCCCCAGCATTTT	CASSSQGGNQPQHF
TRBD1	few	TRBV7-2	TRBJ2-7	TGTGCCAGCACCTTTACCCCGGGACAGTACTCGTACGAGCAGTACTTC	CASTFTPGQYSYEQYF
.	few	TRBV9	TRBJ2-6	TGTGCCAGCAGCCCCCGGGAGTCTGGGGCCAACGTCCTGACTTTC	CASSPRESGANVLTF
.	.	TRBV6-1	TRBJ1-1	TGTGCCAGCAGTGAAAGGAGGAACACTGAAGCTTTCTTT	CASSERRNTEAFF
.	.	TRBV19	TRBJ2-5	TGTGCCAGTAGTATAGTACCCCGGCGAGGGGAGACCCAGTACTTC	CASSIVPRRGETQYF